Each of the 4 T cell receptor beta chains below was sequenced from the same sample in a study of T cell responses to AZD1222 COVID-19 vaccine. Repertoires were generated with immunoSEQ multiplex PCR, while TCRdb's copy carries only in-frame clones and drops some. The sample yields about 94,000 clones, roughly 90% seen once. Sequenced here: peripheral blood, sampled 28 days after the second AZD1222 dose. Receptor source: an adult who received the AZD1222 COVID-19 vaccine.

The chain couples TRBV28 to TRBJ1-2; 7 positions match TRBD1. The CDR3 totals 13 residues. With 10 bases clipped from V and 4 bases from J, the junction kept 9 bases outside the gene matches. Germline assignment: CDR1 MDHEN and CDR2 SYDVKM. Written as DNA, the CDR3 is TGTGCCACCATGGGACAGATCGTCTATGGCTACACCTTC. This sequence encodes CATMGQIVYGYTF.

The chain recombines TRBV7-2 with TRBJ1-3; TRBD1 might be the D (5 bases). In germline, CDR1 is SGHTA, CDR2 FQGNSA. CDR3 size: 15 residues. V gave up 5 bases and J gave up 0 bases, with 11 bases separating them. The CDR3 sequence is CASSRDLRSGNTIYF. The CDR3 DNA reads as TGTGCCAGCAGCCGGGACTTACGCTCTGGAAACACCATATATTTT.

Concerning this clone itself: The germline gene is not matched at one end of the junction; a read error may be the cause. The chain recombines TRBV2 with TRBJ2-7; D is unclear. Germline CDR1 reads SNHLY; CDR2 reads FYNNEI. The CDR3 is 11 amino acids. In DNA, the CDR3 is TGTGCCAGCAGTGAAGCGCTTCTGCTGGCCTTC. Translating gives CASSEALLLAF.

V usage is TRBV4-1 and J usage is TRBJ2-3; D unclear. Germline lookup yields CDR1 MGHRA and CDR2 YSYEKL. Trimming cost V 0 bases and J 1 base, with 8 bases left between them. The CDR3 is 15 amino acids. Written as DNA, the CDR3 is TGCGCCAGCAGCCAAGAATTGACGGGCACAGATACGCAGTATTTT. The encoded protein is CASSQELTGTDTQYF.